What follows are 31 T cell receptor beta chains derived from one specimen sequenced in a study of breast tumors, draining lymph nodes, adjacent tissues. TCRdb redid the calling of the multiplex PCR reads with MiXCR, one entry per CDR3 protein. The sample has 13,000 or so distinct CDR3 sequences; 45% to 55% are singletons. The source material was tumor-adjacent breast tissue. These receptors were taken from a female donor with breast cancer. Some clones in this sample may be carry-over from other donors' samples.

This rearrangement joins TRBV6-1 to TRBJ2-7; D remains unclear. Germline assignment: CDR1 MNHNS and CDR2 SASEGT. V lost 4 bases, J lost 5 bases, and 6 bases lay in between. The CDR3 extends over 11 amino acids. CDR3 nucleotide sequence: TGTGCCAGCAGTGTTGGGAACGAGCAGTACTTC. Its translation: CASSVGNEQYF.

The chain employs TRBV5-1 and TRBJ1-4, with D perhaps matching TRBD1 (5 bases). The CDR3 has 15 amino acids. The V and J ends lost 4 bases and 3 bases respectively, with 13 bases between them. CDR1 is SGHRS, CDR2 YFSETQ, per germline. The CDR3 loop reads CASSAPVGPNEKLFF. The CDR3 DNA follows: TGCGCCAGCAGCGCCCCAGTGGGGCCTAATGAAAAACTGTTTTTT. Full variable domain (outside the CDR3, taken from reference TRBV5-1 and TRBJ1-4): KAGVTQTPRYLIKTRGQQVTLSCSPISGHRSVSWYQQTPGQGLQFLFEYFSETQRNKGNFPGRFSGRQFSNSRSEMNVSTLELGDSALYLCASSAPVGPNEKLFFGSGTQLSVL.

The chain has TRBV4-1 and TRBJ2-1, with 14 bases matching TRBD2. The ends lost 3 bases at V and 6 bases at J; junction bases unmatched: 10. The CDR3 loop spans 18 amino acids. The germline V gene has CDR1 MGHRA and CDR2 YSYEKL. This CDR3 is CASSHPETSGRAPNEQFF. CDR3 bases: TGCGCCAGCAGCCACCCGGAGACTAGCGGGAGGGCCCCCAATGAGCAGTTCTTC.

This clonotype is deemed medium-sized. The rearrangement links TRBV7-9 to TRBJ2-2; TRBD2 agrees at 14 bases. This CDR3 has 19 residues. CDR1 is SEHNR and CDR2 is FQNEAQ in the germline V gene (reference sequence). V gave up 5 bases and J gave up 7 bases; unmatched junction bases: 15. The CDR3 nucleotides are TGTGCCAGCAGCCCTCAAGGTCGGGGGACTAGCGGGAGAGTCGGGGAGCTGTTTTTT. This translates into CASSPQGRGTSGRVGELFF.

On this clonotype itself: Just one base apart from a much larger clone, this may be a read error. As the CDR3 is not closed by the conserved phenylalanine or tryptophan, this likely results from a read error. This chain links TRBV20-1 with TRBJ1-6; the match to TRBD1 covers 7 bases. The ends lost 6 bases at V and 8 bases at J; junction bases unmatched: 4. The CDR3 totals 12 residues. Per the germline V gene, CDR1 is DFQATT and CDR2 is SNEGSKA (reference sequence). The CDR3 is CSAGGTDSPLHS. The DNA for the CDR3 is TGCAGTGCAGGGGGGACAGATTCACCCCTCCACTCT.

Turning to this clonotype: The junction differs from germline at one of its ends, possibly a read error. The chain is built from TRBV19 and TRBJ1-4; 7 bases align to TRBD1. Germline V gives CDR1 LNHDA, CDR2 SQIVND (reference sequence). This CDR3 comprises 15 residues. CDR3 in amino acids: CASKGTGQLNEELFF. CDR3 nucleotides: TGTGCCAGTAAGGGAACGGGACAGCTGAATGAAGAACTGTTTTTT.

The V gene is TRBV6-2 or TRBV6-3, the J gene TRBJ1-1; 7 bases fit TRBD1. Losses at the gene ends were 6 bases for V and 6 bases for J; bases not matched to a gene: 7. The CDR3 is 13 residues long. Looked up from germline, CDR1 is MNHEY and CDR2 is SVGEGT. This chain's CDR3 is CASREDRIAEAFF. The CDR3 nucleotides are TGTGCCAGCAGGGAGGACAGGATCGCTGAAGCTTTCTTT.

The chain couples TRBV5-1 to TRBJ2-7, with TRBD1 as a possible D gene (6 bases). Germline V lookup: CDR1 SGHRS, CDR2 YFSETQ. Between the trimmed V and J ends, which lost 4 bases and 4 bases, there was a span of 15 bases. The CDR3 has 14 residues. The CDR3 DNA sequence: TGCGCCAGCAGCCCCCGGCAGGGGCGGTACGAGCAGTACTTC. This sequence encodes CASSPRQGRYEQYF.

This clonotype showed up many times. The rearrangement joins TRBV2 to TRBJ1-4; D ambiguous. The CDR3 extends over 13 amino acids. V lost 6 bases, J lost 2 bases, and 7 bases lay in between. CDR1 and CDR2 (germline): SNHLY, FYNNEI. This CDR3 reads CASRESTNEKLFF. The CDR3 DNA is TGTGCCAGCAGGGAGTCGACTAATGAAAAACTGTTTTTT.

The rearrangement uses TRBV20-1 and TRBJ2-3; 11 bases map to TRBD2. Germline V lookup: CDR1 DFQATT, CDR2 SNEGSKA (reference sequence). There are 15 residues in the CDR3. The J segment lost 6 bases and the V segment lost 3 bases, leaving 8 bases of the junction unmatched. CDR3 loop: CSARGTSGSGDTQYF. The CDR3 bases are TGCAGTGCTAGGGGGACTAGCGGATCGGGGGATACGCAGTATTTT.

Only one count was recorded for this clonotype. The rearrangement uses TRBV12-3 or TRBV12-4 and TRBJ1-2; D is possibly TRBD1 (5 bases). This CDR3 spans 13 amino acids. The germline V and J ends were trimmed by 4 bases and 4 bases, with 10 bases remaining between them. The CDR3 loop reads CASSYDRVYGYTF. The CDR3, as DNA: TGTGCCAGCAGTTACGACAGAGTCTATGGCTACACCTTC.

In this sample, this clonotype turned up many times. The chain employs TRBV6-5 and TRBJ1-2; no reliable D call. CDR3 length: 12 amino acids. V shed 8 bases and J shed 1 base, with 8 bases lying between them. CDR1 is MNHEY, CDR2 SVGAGI, per germline. CDR3 sequence: CASGGINYGYTF. The CDR3 region has the DNA TGTGCCAGCGGAGGTATTAACTATGGCTACACCTTC.

The chain carries TRBV15 and TRBJ2-3, with 11 bases fitting TRBD2. J was trimmed by 2 bases and V by 3 bases; bases with no gene match: 7. Per the germline V gene, CDR1 is LNHNV and CDR2 is YYDKDF (reference sequence). This CDR3 is 17 amino acids long. The CDR3: CATSSAGLAANTDTQYF. In nucleotides, the CDR3 is TGTGCCACCAGCAGCGCGGGACTAGCGGCCAACACAGATACGCAGTATTTT.

On this clonotype: One end of the junction is discordant with germline, which a read error may explain. This CDR3 reads CASSLGESNKKLFF. The DNA of the CDR3 is TGTGCCAGCAGCTTAGGGGAATCTAATAAAAAACTGTTTTTT. The chain recombines TRBV7-9 with TRBJ1-4; D unresolved. There are 14 residues in the CDR3. Germline assignment: CDR1 SEHNR and CDR2 FQNEAQ (reference sequence).

There are many counts of this clonotype. The V call is TRBV5-1, the J call TRBJ1-1; D gene uncertain. The CDR3 runs 14 residues. Between the trimmed V and J ends, which lost 2 bases and 3 bases, there was a span of 11 bases. Germline assignment: CDR1 SGHRS and CDR2 YFSETQ. As DNA, the CDR3 is TGCGCCAGCAGCTTTTGGCCGGAAGACACTGAAGCTTTCTTT. This sequence encodes CASSFWPEDTEAFF.

This chain uses TRBV7-3 with TRBJ2-3, with D tentatively TRBD1 (8 bases). V was pared by 8 bases and J by 6 bases, with 21 bases between. This CDR3 region has 15 residues. CDR1 and CDR2 from the germline V gene are SGHTA and FQGTGA. The CDR3: CASGTGGGTLDTQYF. The CDR3 DNA follows: TGTGCCAGCGGAACAGGGGGAGGGACGCTGGATACGCAGTATTTT.

The chain uses TRBV24-1 and TRBJ2-5; possibly TRBD2 for D (5 bases). In germline, CDR1 is KGHDR, CDR2 SFDVKD. The ends were cut back, 0 bases at V and 9 bases at J, with 25 bases in the middle. The CDR3 contains 18 residues. In nucleotides, the CDR3 is TGTGCCACCAGTGATTTGCAAATCGGTCTGGGCGGCGGAGGACCCCAGTACTTC. This codes for CATSDLQIGLGGGGPQYF.

V is TRBV7-2 and J is TRBJ1-1; D is uncertain. Germline V gene data show CDR1 as SGHTA and CDR2 as FQGNSA. Trimming left V 1 base short and J 2 bases short, with 8 bases between. CDR3 length: 14 amino acids. The CDR3 DNA reads TGTGCCAGCAGCTTAGGGCAGCATAACACTGAAGCTTTCTTT. This codes for CASSLGQHNTEAFF.

At least ten counts were recorded for this clonotype. The J gene is TRBJ1-2, the V gene TRBV11-2; D not certain. The CDR3 runs 12 residues. Germline-derived CDR1 and CDR2 are SGHAT and FQNNGV. V lost 0 bases to trimming and J lost 4 bases, with 3 bases between them. CDR3 region: CASSLEFYGYTF. The CDR3 region has the DNA TGTGCCAGCAGCTTAGAATTCTATGGCTACACCTTC.

The chain recombines TRBV6-6 with TRBJ2-2; no reliable D call. The CDR3 loop spans 14 amino acids. CDR1 and CDR2 from the germline V gene are MNHNY and SVGAGI (reference sequence). V was shortened by 6 bases and J by 6 bases, with 14 bases between the two germline ends. Here the CDR3 reads CASSPLLGAGELFF. The DNA for the CDR3 is TGTGCCAGCAGCCCGCTTCTGGGCGCCGGGGAGCTGTTTTTT.

This chain uses TRBV6-1 with TRBJ2-6; D is undetermined. Per the germline V gene, CDR1 is MNHNS and CDR2 is SASEGT. This CDR3 has 15 amino acids. V was trimmed by 5 bases and J by 0 bases, leaving 8 bases between them. CDR3 nucleotides: TGTGCCAGCAGTCGTCGGAGCTCTGGGGCCAACGTCCTGACTTTC. Encoded protein: CASSRRSSGANVLTF.

The V gene is TRBV20-1, the J gene TRBJ2-3; D is unresolved. The germline V gene encodes CDR1 DFQATT and CDR2 SNEGSKA (reference sequence). Trimming removed 5 bases at V and 4 bases at J, with 7 bases between. This CDR3 has 11 amino acids. The CDR3 sequence is CSASNADTQYF. For the CDR3, the DNA is TGCAGTGCTTCCAACGCAGATACGCAGTATTTT.

This clonotype was seen at least ten times. This rearrangement joins TRBV5-6 to TRBJ2-2; TRBD2 aligns across 8 bases. The CDR3 has 15 residues. The germline V gene encodes CDR1 SGHDT and CDR2 YYEEEE. Germline trimming cut 3 bases from V and 5 bases from J; bases unmatched to any gene: 6. The CDR3 loop reads CASSSASGYTGELFF. CDR3 nucleotides: TGTGCCAGCAGCTCGGCTAGCGGGTATACCGGGGAGCTGTTTTTT.

For this clonotype: Its ends do not fully match the called genes, so a read error is possible. The chain links TRBV10-3 to TRBJ2-7, with 9 bases identical to TRBD2. Germline lookup yields CDR1 ENHRY and CDR2 SYGVKD. This CDR3 is built from 15 residues. CDR3 sequence: CAIRETAGGPYEQYF. CDR3 nucleotides: TGTGCGATCAGAGAAACAGCGGGAGGCCCCTACGAGCAGTACTTC.

This chain connects TRBV20-1 to TRBJ1-2; D might be TRBD1 (5 bases). The V and J ends lost 6 bases and 0 bases respectively, with 14 bases between them. CDR1 is DFQATT, CDR2 SNEGSKA, per germline (reference sequence). The CDR3 covers 14 residues. The DNA for the CDR3 is TGCAGTGCCCCCGGGACGGCTTCTAACTATGGCTACACCTTC. Translating it yields CSAPGTASNYGYTF.

This rearrangement joins TRBV19 to TRBJ1-5; TRBD1 might be the D (5 bases). Germline-derived CDR1 and CDR2 are LNHDA and SQIVND (reference sequence). This CDR3 region has 19 residues. V lost 7 bases, J lost 2 bases, and 27 bases lay in between. The CDR3 sequence: CASTPRSPWNGGGNQPQHF. The CDR3 bases are TGTGCCAGTACTCCCCGCTCCCCCTGGAACGGGGGTGGCAATCAGCCCCAGCATTTT.

This chain connects TRBV11-2 to TRBJ2-3; TRBD2 agrees at 7 bases. Germline-derived CDR1 and CDR2 are SGHAT and FQNNGV. J gave up 3 bases and V 5 bases, and 20 bases lay outside the gene matches. The CDR3 spans 19 residues. In DNA form, the CDR3 reads TGTGCCAGCAGCCCACGGCTAGCGGCAGTCGGGTTTGGTACAGATACGCAGTATTTT. Translation gives CASSPRLAAVGFGTDTQYF. Full variable domain (missing parts from reference TRBV11-2 and TRBJ2-3): EAGVAQSPRYKIIEKRQSVAFWCNPISGHATLYWYQQILGQGPKLLIQFQNNGVVDDSQLPKDRFSAERLKGVDSTLKIQPAKLEDSAVYLCASSPRLAAVGFGTDTQYFGPGTRLTVL.

This clonotype was counted ten times or more. A read error is possible here, since a much larger clone lies one base away. This chain uses TRBV6-6 with TRBJ2-2; D might be TRBD2 (6 bases). Germline V lookup: CDR1 MNHNY, CDR2 SVGAGI (reference sequence). The CDR3 extends over 17 amino acids. V was clipped by 4 bases and J by 4 bases, with 19 bases between them. For the CDR3, the DNA is TGTGCCAGCAGTTCCTCGCCGGGACTGGGGGGCACCGGGGAGCTGTTTTTT. Amino acid sequence: CASSSSPGLGGTGELFF.

A few counts support this clonotype. The V gene is TRBV7-9, the J gene TRBJ1-2; D is ambiguous. Per the germline V gene, CDR1 is SEHNR and CDR2 is FQNEAQ (reference sequence). V was shortened by 4 bases and J by 3 bases, with 12 bases between the two germline ends. This CDR3 has 14 residues. CDR3 region: CASSSSSAHYGYTF. In DNA form, the CDR3 reads TGTGCCAGCAGCTCCTCCTCGGCCCACTATGGCTACACCTTC.

V is TRBV5-6 and J is TRBJ2-5; TRBD1 matches 9 bases. Germline V gene sequence: CDR1 SGHDT, CDR2 YYEEEE. CDR3 length: 15 amino acids. V lost 0 bases, J lost 5 bases, and 5 bases stayed unmatched. The CDR3 DNA sequence: TGTGCCAGCAGCTTGGGGACAGGGGCTTTTGAGACCCAGTACTTC. Residues: CASSLGTGAFETQYF. The whole variable domain, remainder taken from reference TRBV5-6 and TRBJ2-5, is DAGVTQSPTHLIKTRGQQVTLRCSPKSGHDTVSWYQQALGQGPQFIFQYYEEEERQRGNFPDRFSGHQFPNYSSELNVNALLLGDSALYLCASSLGTGAFETQYFGPGTRLLVL.

Here the CDR3 DNA reads TGTGCCAGCTGCCGCACAGGTGTAAATGAAAAACTGTTTTTT. Its translation: CASCRTGVNEKLFF. V and J are TRBV5-6 and TRBJ1-4, with D maybe TRBD1 (5 bases). Germline V CDR1 and CDR2: SGHDT, YYEEEE. This CDR3 has 14 amino acids. Trimming took 7 bases from V and 5 from J, leaving 15 bases between them.